One sample yielded the 27 T cell receptor beta chains listed below, sequenced in a study of T and B cells in COVID-19 patients (dated by TCRdb to about 2020). The sample was run on an Illumina MiSeq. Multiplex PCR with BIOMED2 TRB-A/B primer pools was used to amplify the TRB rearrangements. Using fastp trimming at Q25 and MiXCR clonotype assembly, TCRdb reanalyzed the public sequencing data and kept in-frame beta chains. Each record represents a unique CDR3 protein, reported with the most common genes and DNA among its rows. The sample records around 4,400 distinct CDR3 sequences, 25% to 30% of which are singletons. The ten largest clones represent 35% to 40% of the sample. Genomic DNA extracted from blood, in amounts of 250-500 ng, served as the starting material for amplifying TRB repertoires. Sequenced: blood. Receptors originate from a human donor with active COVID-19.

In its sample, this clonotype ranks as medium-sized (0.01 to 0.1%). The chain recombines TRBV19 with TRBJ1-5; D gene uncertain. Trimming took 6 bases from V and 6 from J, leaving 9 bases between them. The CDR3 runs 12 residues. Germline V gene lookup returns CDR1 LNHDA and CDR2 SQIVND (reference sequence). The CDR3 region is CASRLYGQPQHF. Written as DNA, the CDR3 is TGTGCCAGTAGGTTATACGGTCAGCCCCAGCATTTT. The whole variable domain, filled in from reference TRBV19 and TRBJ1-5, reads DGGITQSPKYLFRKEGQNVTLSCEQNLNHDAMYWYRQDPGQGLRLIYYSQIVNDFQKGDIAEGYSVSREKKESFPLTVTSAQKNPTAFYLCASRLYGQPQHFGDGTRLSIL.

The chain uses TRBV12-3 or TRBV12-4 and TRBJ1-3, with 7 bases aligning to TRBD1. Germline trimming cut 1 base from V and 0 bases from J; bases unmatched to any gene: 3. The CDR3 runs 16 residues. DNA for the CDR3: TGTGCCAGCAGTTTAGAACAGGGGATCTCTGGAAACACCATATATTTT. Amino acid sequence: CASSLEQGISGNTIYF.

The chain is built from TRBV12-3 or TRBV12-4 and TRBJ2-2; no reliable D call. The CDR3 sequence is 13 residues long. Trimming removed 1 base from V and 7 bases from J, with 7 bases in between. In DNA, the CDR3 is TGTGCCAGCAGTTTAGGGGGTCTCGGGGAGCTGTTTTTT. Translated: CASSLGGLGELFF.

This clonotype was seen a few times. The rearrangement links TRBV6-5 to TRBJ1-2; perhaps TRBD1 as D (5 bases). Trimming left V 4 bases short and J 8 bases short, with 14 bases between. There are 13 residues in the CDR3. Per germline, CDR1 MNHEY and CDR2 SVGAGI. The CDR3 loop reads CASSSGPTRGYTF. Written as DNA, the CDR3 is TGTGCCAGCAGTTCAGGGCCGACACGGGGCTACACCTTC.

The rearrangement links TRBV28 to TRBJ2-7; D tentatively fits TRBD1 or TRBD2 (6 bases each). This CDR3 has 15 amino acids. Looked up from germline, CDR1 is MDHEN and CDR2 is SYDVKM. V lost 4 bases and J lost 4, with 17 bases in between. CDR3 region: CASSWAGGARYEQYF. The CDR3 DNA is TGTGCCAGCAGTTGGGCCGGGGGCGCGAGATACGAGCAGTACTTC.

The chain has TRBV24-1 and TRBJ2-7; 12 bases agree with TRBD2. Germline values: CDR1 KGHDR, CDR2 SFDVKD. The CDR3 loop spans 18 amino acids. The trim removed 3 bases at V and 2 bases at J, leaving 10 bases unmatched. The CDR3 DNA is TGTGCCACCAGTGATGTTCGGACTAGCGGGAATAGGCCCTACGAGCAGTACTTC. It encodes CATSDVRTSGNRPYEQYF.

Sample share makes this clonotype medium-sized. CDR3 sequence (DNA): TGTGCCAGCTTTCGTTCCGGACTTGGGGGTGAGCAGTTCTTC. Its protein product is CASFRSGLGGEQFF. This chain links TRBV6-2 or TRBV6-3 with TRBJ2-1, with D perhaps TRBD1 or TRBD2 (5 bases each). The germline CDR1 and CDR2 sequences are MNHEY and SVGEGT. This CDR3 contains 14 residues. V was trimmed by 8 bases and J by 9 bases, leaving 20 bases between them.

This clonotype counts as medium-sized (0.01 to 0.1%). The chain employs TRBV6-5 and TRBJ1-1; D not certain. The CDR3 totals 14 residues. Germline CDR1 and CDR2: MNHEY and SVGAGI. Trimming pared 7 bases from V and 1 base from J, leaving 13 bases between. This chain's CDR3 is CASTTIAGNTEAFF. For the CDR3, the DNA is TGTGCCAGCACCACCATTGCAGGGAACACTGAAGCTTTCTTT.

This clonotype counts as medium-sized. CDR3 protein: CASSGGAMETQYF. CDR3 bases: TGTGCCAGCAGCGGAGGGGCAATGGAGACCCAGTACTTC. V and J are TRBV5-4 and TRBJ2-5, with a weak D call TRBD2 (6 bases). The CDR3 totals 13 residues. V gave up 4 bases and J gave up 5 bases, with 12 bases separating them. Germline V gene lookup returns CDR1 SGHNT and CDR2 YYREEE (reference sequence).

Relative to its sample, this clonotype is medium-sized. The V and J genes are TRBV18 and TRBJ2-1; TRBD1 is a possible D gene (7 bases). The V end lost 1 base, the J end lost 8 bases, and 12 bases lay between the germline ends. This CDR3 spans 14 amino acids. Per the germline V gene, CDR1 is KGHSH and CDR2 is LQKENI. The CDR3 here is CASSPRGGGDEQFF. CDR3 bases: TGTGCCAGCTCACCACGAGGGGGCGGGGATGAGCAGTTCTTC.

Only one count was recorded for this clonotype. Given a much more abundant clone one base away, this may be a read error. The genes are TRBV12-3 or TRBV12-4 and TRBJ2-1; D unclear. CDR3 length equals 14 residues. The CDR3 nucleotides read TGTGCCAGCAGTCCCCAGGCTATTGACAATAAGCAGTTCTTC. This gives the protein CASSPQAIDNKQFF.

This clonotype is medium-sized within its sample. This rearrangement joins TRBV19 to TRBJ1-1, with unresolved D. This CDR3 has 10 amino acids. Germline-derived CDR1 and CDR2 are LNHDA and SQIVND (reference sequence). The CDR3 DNA reads as TGTGAGCAGCACAACACTGAAGCTTTCTTT. Translated: CEQHNTEAFF.

By sample fraction, this clonotype is large. J is TRBJ2-1 and V is TRBV19; tentatively, D is TRBD1 (6 bases). CDR1 is LNHDA and CDR2 is SQIVND in the germline V gene (reference sequence). The CDR3 has 13 residues. The ends were cut back, 6 bases at V and 4 bases at J, with 10 bases in the middle. CDR3 DNA: TGTGCCAGTAGGATTGACAGGTACAATGAGCAGTTCTTC. It yields the protein CASRIDRYNEQFF.

This clonotype was seen repeatedly, ten times or more. This chain links TRBV6-5 with TRBJ1-2; 8 nucleotides line up with TRBD1. The germline CDR1 and CDR2 sequences are MNHEY and SVGAGI. This CDR3 has 13 amino acids. With 5 bases clipped from V and 4 bases from J, the junction kept 3 bases outside the gene matches. CDR3 loop: CASSRTGSYGYTF. CDR3 DNA: TGTGCCAGCAGTCGGACAGGGTCCTATGGCTACACCTTC.

Judged by abundance, this clonotype is medium-sized. This chain connects TRBV6-2 or TRBV6-3 to TRBJ2-1; D is unclear. The CDR3 is 11 residues long. The germline CDR1 and CDR2 sequences are MNHEY and SVGEGT. V lost 4 bases to trimming and J lost 9 bases, with 7 bases between them. CDR3 nucleotide sequence: TGTGCCAGCAGTTCTGCTCCTGAGCAGTTCTTC. Translating gives CASSSAPEQFF.

V usage is TRBV7-9 and J usage is TRBJ2-1; TRBD2 matches 11 bases. CDR3 length: 17 residues. Germline CDR1 reads SEHNR; CDR2 reads FQNEAQ (reference sequence). Trimming cost V 5 bases and J 4 bases; bases outside gene matches: 10. The CDR3 DNA reads as TGTGCCAGCAGCCATACTAGCGGGAGACCGAAATACAATGAGCAGTTCTTC. This gives the protein CASSHTSGRPKYNEQFF.

This clonotype is termed medium-sized. This sequence joins TRBV6-5 and TRBJ2-1; 11 positions agree with TRBD2. The germline V gene has CDR1 MNHEY and CDR2 SVGAGI. V gave up 6 bases and J gave up 8 bases; unmatched junction bases: 12. This CDR3 is 16 amino acids long. The CDR3 reads CASSQRLTSGIYEQFF. For the CDR3, the DNA is TGTGCCAGCAGCCAGAGGCTGACTAGCGGGATCTATGAGCAGTTCTTC.

The chain has TRBV5-1 and TRBJ2-3, with 7 nucleotides matching TRBD1. The CDR3 runs 15 residues. Per the germline V gene, CDR1 is SGHRS and CDR2 is YFSETQ. V was pared by 0 bases and J by 4 bases, with 5 bases of the junction left unmatched. The CDR3 spells CASSLDRQGADTQYF. For the CDR3, the DNA is TGCGCCAGCAGCTTGGACCGGCAGGGGGCAGATACGCAGTATTTT.

By share, this clonotype ranks as medium-sized (0.01 to 0.1%). The chain employs TRBV5-6 and TRBJ2-7; maybe TRBD1 (5 bases). This CDR3 contains 13 residues. With 3 bases removed from V and 4 bases from J, the gap between germline ends came to 11 bases. CDR1 and CDR2 from the germline V gene are SGHDT and YYEEEE. CDR3 nucleotide sequence: TGTGCCAGCAGCTACCTGACAGTTTACGAGCAGTACTTC. It codes for CASSYLTVYEQYF.

The chain has TRBV19 and TRBJ1-1; possibly TRBD1 for D (5 bases). Trimming shortened V by 2 bases and J by 0 bases, and 10 bases separated the two germline ends. Germline values: CDR1 LNHDA, CDR2 SQIVND (reference sequence). The CDR3 runs to 15 residues. CDR3 DNA: TGTGCCAGTAGTATATGGGGCCAAATGAACACTGAAGCTTTCTTT. Translating gives CASSIWGQMNTEAFF. Drawing the rest from reference TRBV19 and TRBJ1-1, the complete variable domain is DGGITQSPKYLFRKEGQNVTLSCEQNLNHDAMYWYRQDPGQGLRLIYYSQIVNDFQKGDIAEGYSVSREKKESFPLTVTSAQKNPTAFYLCASSIWGQMNTEAFFGQGTRLTVV.

This clonotype has a handful of counts. The rearrangement links TRBV20-1 to TRBJ2-5; the D gene could be TRBD1 or TRBD2 (5 bases each). CDR1 is DFQATT, CDR2 SNEGSKA, per germline (reference sequence). V lost 6 bases and J 3 bases, leaving 11 bases between the germline ends. The CDR3 has 12 residues. DNA of the CDR3: TGCAGTGCAGGCCGAGGGGAAGAGACCCAGTACTTC. Translation gives CSAGRGEETQYF.

By its share, this clonotype is medium-sized (0.01 to 0.1%). The rearrangement joins TRBV6-5 to TRBJ1-1, with TRBD1 matching over 8 bases. The V and J ends lost 6 bases and 9 bases, in that order; junction bases with no gene match: 6. The CDR3 sequence is 12 residues long. The germline V gene has CDR1 MNHEY and CDR2 SVGAGI. The CDR3 spells CASRPDRGKAFF. CDR3 in DNA: TGTGCCAGCAGGCCCGACAGGGGAAAAGCTTTCTTT.

Within the sample, this clonotype is medium-sized (0.01 to 0.1%). The chain uses TRBV29-1 and TRBJ1-3; TRBD1 is a possible D gene (6 bases). V was shortened by 6 bases and J by 4 bases, with 7 bases between the two germline ends. The CDR3 extends over 11 amino acids. The germline gives CDR1 SQVTM, CDR2 ANQGSEA. The CDR3 region has the DNA TGCAGCGTCCAGGGGGGAAACACCATATATTTT. Translating gives CSVQGGNTIYF. The full variable domain, completed using reference TRBV29-1 and TRBJ1-3, is SAVISQKPSRDICQRGTSLTIQCQVDSQVTMMFWYRQQPGQSLTLIATANQGSEATYESGFVIDKFPISRPNLTFSTLTVSNMSPEDSSIYLCSVQGGNTIYFGEGSWLTVV.

The rearrangement uses TRBV30 and TRBJ1-2, with no clear D. Germline-derived CDR1 and CDR2 are GTSNPN and SVGIG (reference sequence). The CDR3 consists of 12 residues. Trimming stripped 4 bases from V and 4 bases from J, with 10 bases between. The CDR3 sequence is CAWKTVLYGYTF. In DNA, the CDR3 is TGTGCCTGGAAGACGGTGCTCTATGGCTACACCTTC. Using reference TRBV30 and TRBJ1-2 for the parts outside the CDR3, the full variable domain is SQTIHQWPATLVQPVGSPLSLECTVEGTSNPNLYWYRQAAGRGLQLLFYSVGIGQISSEVPQNLSASRPQDRQFILSSKKLLLSDSGFYLCAWKTVLYGYTFGSGTRLTVV.

CDR3 DNA: TGTGCCAGCAGCTTAGGGGGGGGCATTGAGCAGTTCTTC. Its translation is CASSLGGGIEQFF. The chain has TRBV11-1 and TRBJ2-1; tentatively, D is TRBD2 (7 bases). This CDR3 is built from 13 residues. CDR1 and CDR2 from the germline V gene are SGHAT and FQDESV (reference sequence). V was pared by 1 base and J by 9 bases, with 10 bases between.

The chain uses TRBV6-4 and TRBJ2-3; D not resolved. V was cut by 8 bases and J by 4 bases, with 25 bases left in between. Germline V gives CDR1 MRHNA, CDR2 SNTAGT. This CDR3 region has 17 residues. The CDR3 bases are TGTGCCAGCCGATACCGACGTCCCGGAATTCCCCCAGATACGCAGTATTTT. As protein: CASRYRRPGIPPDTQYF.

This clonotype came up a few times. The rearrangement uses TRBV18 and TRBJ1-5, with D hard to call. Per the germline V gene, CDR1 is KGHSH and CDR2 is LQKENI. V shed 2 bases and J shed 2 bases, with 22 bases lying between them. CDR3 size: 19 residues. The chain's CDR3 is CASSPFRGREPRGNQPQHF. CDR3 sequence (DNA): TGTGCCAGCTCACCATTTCGAGGGCGGGAACCTCGTGGCAATCAGCCCCAGCATTTT.